This entry concerns a single T cell receptor beta chain. The repertoire was sequenced with immunoSEQ multiplex PCR; TCRdb's copy has only in-frame clones and lacks some. The sample includes roughly 400,000 clones, more than 70% seen only once; the top ten take about 1.4%. The data originate from a study of blood T cell repertoires in COVID-19. This CDR3 is built from 14 residues. CDR1 SGHRS and CDR2 YFSETQ come from the germline V gene. Trimming left V 4 bases short and J 6 bases short, with 11 bases between. The sample consisted of PBMCs or T cells enriched from blood (not recorded which). The sequence was collected from a woman under 30 who had been exposed to COVID-19. The rearrangement uses TRBV5-1 and TRBJ1-6; tentatively, D is TRBD1 (6 bases). The CDR3 DNA reads TGCGCCAGCAGCACAACAGGGTCTAATTCACCCCTCCACTTT. This gives the protein CASSTTGSNSPLHF.